The present T cell receptor (beta chain) was sequenced within a study of blood T cell repertoires in COVID-19. In the study overall: Some COVID-19 samples were acute and others convalescent; all came from the United States, Italy and Spain. Sources were T cells, B-cell-depleted T cells, or PBMCs; the material itself was cDNA or gDNA.

Germline V gene sequence: CDR1 SGHDN, CDR2 FVKESK. The CDR3 is 13 amino acids. Trimming removed 5 bases from V and 5 bases from J, with 10 bases in between. Authors' processing steps: Researchers report that nucleated cell counts were estimated from reference gene primer amplification. Clones were read by immunoSEQ multiplex PCR, and TCRdb kept only the in-frame ones, dropping some. The DNA gave D and trimming, while V, J and clone size come from that table. The table shows some 370,000 clones, with 90% occurring only once. This clone was recorded once. Input material: peripheral blood. The sequence came from a man between 18 and 35 years old with active or convalescent COVID-19. The V gene is TRBV14, the J gene TRBJ1-5; a possible D gene is TRBD1 (6 bases). CDR3 nucleotides: TGTGCCAGCAGCGCCCACAGGGATCAGCCCCAGCATTTT. Its protein product is CASSAHRDQPQHF. The full variable domain, completed using reference TRBV14 and TRBJ1-5, is EAGVTQFPSHSVIEKGQTVTLRCDPISGHDNLYWYRRVMGKEIKFLLHFVKESKQDESGMPNNRFLAERTGGTYSTLKVQPAELEDSGVYFCASSAHRDQPQHFGDGTRLSIL.